This TCR beta chain is drawn from a study of blood T cell repertoires in COVID-19. Repertoires were generated with immunoSEQ multiplex PCR, while TCRdb's copy carries only in-frame clones and drops some. The data contain about 100,000 clones, about 88% of them seen just once; the ten biggest clones take up roughly 1.7%. Trimming took 4 bases from V and 6 from J; bases not matched to a gene: 4. The V gene's germline CDR1 is MNHEY and CDR2 SVGAGI. This CDR3 comprises 14 residues. V and J are TRBV6-5 and TRBJ2-7, with 12 bases fitting TRBD1. The clonotype comes from a man of 80 years or more with acute or convalescent COVID-19. The specimen sequenced was peripheral blood. CDR3 sequence reads: CASSSGTGGGEQYF. CDR3 in DNA: TGTGCCAGCAGTTCTGGGACAGGGGGCGGCGAGCAGTACTTC.